This T cell receptor beta chain came from a study of PD-1 blockade in classical Hodgkin lymphoma. In its sample, this clone was seen a few times. The protocol was immunoSEQ multiplex PCR, while the TCRdb copy is restricted to in-frame clones and leaves out a portion. The data show just under 40,000 clones, over 65% seen once. Trimming left V 6 bases short and J 6 bases short, with 15 bases between. CDR1 is MNHEY, CDR2 SVGAGI, per germline. CDR3 length: 13 residues. Time point defined: cycle 4 day 1 (C4D1), after five to seven weeks of nivolumab. With no exception, relapse followed autologous stem cell transplantation in all patients, and brentuximab vedotin exposure varied.

The source material was peripheral blood mononuclear cells (PBMCs), sampled before the fourth cycle of nivolumab. The V call is TRBV6-5, the J call TRBJ2-7, with D maybe TRBD2 (6 bases). The receptor was derived from a human donor with classical Hodgkin lymphoma. The CDR3 sequence: CASSPEGTGEQYF. The CDR3 bases are TGTGCCAGCAGCCCGGAGGGAACGGGCGAGCAGTACTTC.